Below, 8 T cell receptor beta chains from the same sample are listed, as sequenced in a study of cytomegalovirus exposure and HLA in healthy donors. PCR primers comprised 60 Vbeta and 13 Jbeta primers. Some clones are missing from TCRdb's copy, which holds only in-frame ones; the method was immunoSEQ multiplex PCR. The listing contains roughly 27,000 clones. Sequencing was done on a sample of PBMCs. The receptors originated from a man under 40 in good health and CMV-seronegative.

The chain uses TRBV7-5 and TRBJ1-1. TRBV7-5 is tagged as a pseudogene. CDR3 length: 16 amino acids. CDR3: CARSLVRRRRNTEAFF. The CDR3 coding sequence is TGTGCCAGAAGCTTAGTAAGGCGACGGAGGAACACTGAAGCTTTCTTT.

J is TRBJ1-5 and V is TRBV28; D is perhaps TRBD1 (5 bases). The CDR3 has 17 residues. CDR1 is MDHEN and CDR2 is SYDVKM in the germline V gene. V was cut by 7 bases and J by 0 bases, with 19 bases left in between. CDR3: CASTPGPGGGSNQPQHF. Here the CDR3 DNA reads TGTGCCAGCACTCCAGGGCCGGGCGGGGGTAGCAATCAGCCCCAGCATTTT.

The chain combines TRBV11-3 with TRBJ2-4, with D unclear. V was clipped by 0 bases and J by 1 base, with 16 bases between them. Germline V gene lookup returns CDR1 SGHNT and CDR2 YENEEA. The CDR3 consists of 18 residues. The CDR3 sequence is CASSLDQGGTAAKNIQYF. The CDR3 DNA follows: TGTGCCAGCAGCTTAGATCAAGGTGGCACAGCCGCCAAAAACATTCAGTACTTC.

This clone is classed as medium-sized by frequency. This chain links TRBV7-9 with TRBJ1-1; D call uncertain. There are 13 residues in the CDR3. V lost 2 bases to trimming and J lost 4 bases, with 8 bases between them. Germline CDR1 reads SEHNR; CDR2 reads FQNEAQ (reference sequence). The DNA for the CDR3 is TGTGCCAGCAGCTTAAGCCTATCCACTGAAGCTTTCTTT. Translated, it gives CASSLSLSTEAFF. The full variable domain, with the rest looked up from reference TRBV7-9 and TRBJ1-1, is DTGVSQNPRHKITKRGQNVTFRCDPISEHNRLYWYRQTLGQGPEFLTYFQNEAQLEKSRLLSDRFSAERPKGSFSTLEIQRTEQGDSAMYLCASSLSLSTEAFFGQGTRLTVV.

The chain uses TRBV6-6 and TRBJ2-7, with 9 bases matching TRBD2. Germline V gene lookup returns CDR1 MNHNY and CDR2 SVGAGI (reference sequence). The CDR3 sequence is 16 residues long. The V and J ends lost 6 bases and 3 bases, in that order; junction bases with no gene match: 12. The CDR3: CASSPGASGTNYEQYF. CDR3 nucleotides: TGTGCCAGCAGCCCCGGGGCTAGCGGGACTAACTACGAGCAGTACTTC.

The V and J genes are TRBV29-1 and TRBJ1-2, with a tentative D call TRBD1 (6 bases). With 7 bases removed from V and 5 bases from J, the gap between germline ends came to 17 bases. CDR1 is SQVTM and CDR2 is ANQGSEA in the germline V gene. The CDR3 loop spans 13 amino acids. CDR3 loop: CSAASAGDYGYTF. CDR3 nucleotide sequence: TGCAGCGCTGCCTCCGCAGGGGATTATGGCTACACCTTC.

This CDR3 reads CASSPGTSGDYEQYF. CDR3 in DNA: TGTGCCAGCAGCCCCGGGACTAGCGGTGACTACGAGCAGTACTTC. J is TRBJ2-7 and V is TRBV9; 11 bases fit TRBD2. The trim removed 4 bases at V and 3 bases at J, leaving 6 bases unmatched. The length of the CDR3 is 15 residues. Germline CDR1 reads SGDLS; CDR2 reads YYNGEE.

V usage is TRBV6-5 and J usage is TRBJ1-2; D unresolved. Germline-derived CDR1 and CDR2 are MNHEY and SVGAGI. This CDR3 is built from 13 residues. Between the trimmed V and J ends, which lost 6 bases and 4 bases, there was a span of 12 bases. CDR3 DNA sequence: TGTGCCAGCAGGCTTCCCGATAGCTATGGCTACACCTTC. It specifies CASRLPDSYGYTF.